These 19 T cell receptor beta chains were all obtained from the same sample, sequenced in a study of Ad26.COV2.S vaccination and SARS-CoV-2 variants. Clones were read by immunoSEQ multiplex PCR, and TCRdb kept only the in-frame ones, dropping some. The table includes some 450,000 clones, about 90% detected once. The treatment: 15 to 20 received Ad26.COV2.S at low or high dose, single or two shots; a few received placebo; per-sample allocation not given. Repertoires come from day 63 after the first vaccine or placebo injection. The sample was peripheral blood, taken in a trial of Ad26.COV2.S vaccine versus placebo. These receptors were collected from a person between 18 and 65 years old who received the Ad26.COV2.S COVID-19 vaccine or a placebo.

CDR3 DNA sequence: TGTGCCACCAGCAGAAAGGGACGGGAACTCACCTACGAGCAGTACTTC. It specifies CATSRKGRELTYEQYF. The gene calls are TRBV15 and TRBJ2-7; D assignment may be TRBD1 or TRBD2 (5 bases each). V was clipped by 2 bases and J by 2 bases, with 16 bases between them. Germline CDR1 is LNHNV and CDR2 is YYDKDF (reference sequence). The CDR3 is 16 residues long. Full variable domain (outside the CDR3, taken from reference TRBV15 and TRBJ2-7): DAMVIQNPRYQVTQFGKPVTLSCSQTLNHNVMYWYQQKSSQAPKLLFHYYDKDFNNEADTPDNFQSRRPNTSFCFLDIRSPGLGDTAMYLCATSRKGRELTYEQYFGPGTRLTVT.

The rearrangement uses TRBV9 and TRBJ1-2; 7 nucleotides line up with TRBD1. V gave up 3 bases and J gave up 6 bases; unmatched junction bases: 8. The CDR3 has 14 residues. Looked up from germline, CDR1 is SGDLS and CDR2 is YYNGEE. The CDR3 here is CASSGGQARHGYTF. CDR3 DNA sequence: TGTGCCAGCAGCGGTGGACAGGCCCGACATGGCTACACCTTC.

J is TRBJ2-1 and V is TRBV28; TRBD2 matches at 10 bases. The CDR3 runs to 15 residues. Looked up from germline, CDR1 is MDHEN and CDR2 is SYDVKM. The junction had 10 bases not matched to a gene; V was cut back by 11 bases and J by 3 bases. The chain's CDR3 is CAGSLAGDIYNEQFF. As DNA, the CDR3 is TGTGCCGGGTCTCTAGCGGGGGATATCTACAATGAGCAGTTCTTC.

The CDR3 nucleotides read TGTGCCAGCAGGGGACAGGGGACCTGGCGAGGGTACGAGCAGTACTTC. Translated: CASRGQGTWRGYEQYF. V gene TRBV2 combines with J gene TRBJ2-7; 10 nucleotides match TRBD1. This CDR3 is 16 amino acids long. The germline gives CDR1 SNHLY, CDR2 FYNNEI. Trimming cost V 6 bases and J 4 bases; bases outside gene matches: 12.

This rearrangement joins TRBV28 to TRBJ2-1, with no clear D. The germline CDR1 and CDR2 sequences are MDHEN and SYDVKM. V was trimmed by 6 bases and J by 6 bases, leaving 21 bases between them. CDR3 length: 16 amino acids. The CDR3 here is CASSLTPLHVSNEQFF. The CDR3 bases are TGTGCCAGCAGCCTTACCCCCTTACATGTGAGCAATGAGCAGTTCTTC. The entire variable domain, with the rest obtained from reference TRBV28 and TRBJ2-1, is as follows: DVKVTQSSRYLVKRTGEKVFLECVQDMDHENMFWYRQDPGLGLRLIYFSYDVKMKEKGDIPEGYSVSREKKERFSLILESASTNQTSMYLCASSLTPLHVSNEQFFGPGTRLTVL.

The rearrangement joins TRBV10-3 to TRBJ2-1; TRBD2 aligns across 7 bases. There are 14 residues in the CDR3. Germline V gives CDR1 ENHRY, CDR2 SYGVKD. With 8 bases clipped from V and 7 bases from J, the junction kept 11 bases outside the gene matches. CDR3 nucleotides: TGTGCCATCCACCCAGGACTAGGGAATAATGAGCAGTTCTTC. The encoded protein is CAIHPGLGNNEQFF.

V and J are TRBV27 and TRBJ2-5, with TRBD2 matching over 14 bases. The CDR3 totals 14 residues. The V and J ends lost 5 bases and 7 bases, in that order; junction bases with no gene match: 3. Germline CDR1 and CDR2: MNHEY and SMNVEV (reference sequence). CDR3: CASSQGLAGGTQYF. CDR3 DNA sequence: TGTGCCAGCAGTCAAGGACTAGCGGGAGGGACCCAGTACTTC.

This sequence joins TRBV4-1 and TRBJ2-1; TRBD2 is a possible D gene (6 bases). This CDR3 has 14 residues. Trimming pared 1 base from V and 7 bases from J, leaving 11 bases between. Per the germline V gene, CDR1 is MGHRA and CDR2 is YSYEKL. In DNA, the CDR3 is TGCGCCAGCAGCCAAGGACGTGGGGGGAATGAGCAGTTCTTC. Translating gives CASSQGRGGNEQFF.

The chain combines TRBV4-1 with TRBJ2-1; 7 bases fit TRBD2. The CDR3 loop spans 17 amino acids. V shed 1 base, J shed 7 bases, and the junction held 13 bases outside the gene matches. CDR1 MGHRA and CDR2 YSYEKL come from the germline V gene. CDR3 nucleotide sequence: TGCGCCAGCAGCCAAGCACCGCAGCGGGAAGAGAGTAATGAGCAGTTCTTC. It is translated as CASSQAPQREESNEQFF.

The V gene is TRBV6-5, the J gene TRBJ2-1, with TRBD2 matching 8 bases. Trimming removed 1 base from V and 5 bases from J; junction bases left unmatched: 4. Germline lookup yields CDR1 MNHEY and CDR2 SVGAGI. The CDR3 contains 15 residues. In DNA form, the CDR3 reads TGTGCCAGCAGTTACTTTAGCGGGATTAACAATGAGCAGTTCTTC. Translation gives CASSYFSGINNEQFF.

The chain employs TRBV19 and TRBJ1-1; D is perhaps TRBD1 (6 bases). Germline values: CDR1 LNHDA, CDR2 SQIVND (reference sequence). The V and J ends lost 3 bases and 6 bases respectively, with 11 bases between them. The CDR3 runs to 13 residues. The CDR3 spells CASSIGGGPEAFF. CDR3 nucleotide sequence: TGTGCCAGTAGTATCGGTGGGGGGCCTGAAGCTTTCTTT.

This clone came up once. This rearrangement joins TRBV10-3 to TRBJ2-5; 8 bases match TRBD2. The CDR3 contains 14 residues. The V segment lost 2 bases and the J segment 5 bases; nucleotides outside the gene matches: 4. CDR1 and CDR2 (germline): ENHRY, SYGVKD. Here the CDR3 reads CAISEAGGRETQYF. As DNA, the CDR3 is TGTGCCATCAGTGAGGCGGGGGGTCGGGAGACCCAGTACTTC.

The chain is built from TRBV7-2 and TRBJ2-7; D is possibly TRBD2 (5 bases). The germline V gene has CDR1 SGHTA and CDR2 FQGNSA. The CDR3 consists of 13 residues. The V and J ends lost 5 bases and 2 bases respectively, with 10 bases between them. The CDR3 coding sequence is TGTGCCAGCAGCGAGGGAGTGGCCTACGAGCAGTACTTC. Its protein product is CASSEGVAYEQYF.

The rearrangement joins TRBV24-1 to TRBJ2-2; 8 positions agree with TRBD2. Germline loops: CDR1 KGHDR, CDR2 SFDVKD. The V and J ends lost 4 bases and 0 bases, in that order; junction bases with no gene match: 6. The CDR3 is 17 amino acids. The DNA for the CDR3 is TGTGCCACCAGTGACCCTAGCGGGCCCGCGAACACCGGGGAGCTGTTTTTT. Translation: CATSDPSGPANTGELFF.

The chain is built from TRBV27 and TRBJ2-7; D is perhaps TRBD2 (6 bases). Germline CDR1 and CDR2: MNHEY and SMNVEV (reference sequence). This CDR3 is 14 amino acids long. The V and J ends lost 5 bases and 3 bases respectively, with 14 bases between them. The CDR3 bases are TGTGCCAGCAGTCCCCGTAGCGGTAGCTACGAGCAGTACTTC. Translation: CASSPRSGSYEQYF.

In DNA form, the CDR3 reads TGTGCCAGCAGCTTAAACACCCCTCACACCGGGGAGCTGTTTTTT. It is translated as CASSLNTPHTGELFF. The chain is built from TRBV7-9 and TRBJ2-2; D uncertain. CDR3 size: 15 residues. Deletions cut 2 bases from V and 3 bases from J, with 10 bases between. The germline CDR1 and CDR2 sequences are SEHNR and FQNEAQ (reference sequence).

The chain joins TRBV6-6 to TRBJ1-3; possibly TRBD1 for D (6 bases). V shed 10 bases and J shed 4 bases, with 14 bases lying between them. The length of the CDR3 is 13 residues. Looked up from germline, CDR1 is MNHNY and CDR2 is SVGAGI (reference sequence). The CDR3 DNA follows: TGTGCCATTTCCGGGACACGGGGAAACACCATATATTTT. This translates into CAISGTRGNTIYF.

The chain joins TRBV2 to TRBJ2-1; D is undetermined. V was trimmed by 10 bases and J by 7 bases, leaving 8 bases between them. The V gene's germline CDR1 is SNHLY and CDR2 FYNNEI. The CDR3 covers 10 residues. The CDR3 region is CAILQNEQFF. DNA of the CDR3: TGTGCCATTCTTCAAAATGAGCAGTTCTTC. Full variable domain (remainder filled in from reference TRBV2 and TRBJ2-1): EPEVTQTPSHQVTQMGQEVILRCVPISNHLYFYWYRQILGQKVEFLVSFYNNEISEKSEIFDDQFSVERPDGSNFTLKIRSTKLEDSAMYFCAILQNEQFFGPGTRLTVL.

V usage is TRBV4-2 and J usage is TRBJ1-2; 12 nucleotides match TRBD1. The germline V gene encodes CDR1 LGHNA and CDR2 YNFKEQ. Trimming cost V 3 bases and J 7 bases; bases outside gene matches: 9. The CDR3 sequence is 16 residues long. The CDR3, as DNA: TGTGCCAGCAGCCAGCGACCGGGACAGGGGGCGGGTGGCTACACCTTC. Translation gives CASSQRPGQGAGGYTF.